This T cell receptor beta chain was profiled in a study of cytomegalovirus exposure and HLA in healthy donors. Study-level points and caveats: The study reported that TCR beta sequences accurately predicted HLA-A and HLA-B alleles in most subjects. There were around 160 TCR beta chains listed as cytomegalovirus-associated.

The PCR employed 60 Vbeta primers together with 13 Jbeta primers. The protocol was immunoSEQ multiplex PCR, while the TCRdb copy is restricted to in-frame clones and leaves out a portion. The sample lists roughly 35,000 clones, 53% seen once, with 6.2% in the top ten. As to this clone: What it binds is unknown.

The sample taken for sequencing was PBMCs. This clonotype originated in a woman aged 40 to 50 in good health and CMV-seropositive.

The chain's CDR3 is CASSYRTGGAFSGYTF. CDR3 sequence (DNA): TGTGCCAGCAGTTACCGTACAGGGGGCGCTTTTAGTGGCTACACCTTC. This chain uses TRBV6-5 with TRBJ1-2; TRBD1 matches at 9 bases. The V gene end was trimmed by 2 bases and the J gene end by 7 bases; junction bases not matched to a gene: 11. CDR3 size: 16 residues. Germline assignment: CDR1 MNHEY and CDR2 SVGAGI.